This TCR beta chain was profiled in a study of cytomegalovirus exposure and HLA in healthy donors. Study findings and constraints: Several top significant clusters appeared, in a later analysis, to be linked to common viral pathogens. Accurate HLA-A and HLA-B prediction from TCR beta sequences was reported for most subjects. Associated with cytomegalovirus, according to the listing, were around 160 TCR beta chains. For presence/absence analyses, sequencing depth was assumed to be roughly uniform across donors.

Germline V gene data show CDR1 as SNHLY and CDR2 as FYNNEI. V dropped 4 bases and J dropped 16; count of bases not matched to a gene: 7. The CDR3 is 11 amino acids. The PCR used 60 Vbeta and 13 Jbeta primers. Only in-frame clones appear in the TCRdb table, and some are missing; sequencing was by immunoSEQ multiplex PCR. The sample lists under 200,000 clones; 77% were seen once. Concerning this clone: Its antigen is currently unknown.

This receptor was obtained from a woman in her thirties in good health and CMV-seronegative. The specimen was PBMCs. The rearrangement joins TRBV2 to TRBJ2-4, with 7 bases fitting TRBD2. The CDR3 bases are TGTGCCAGCAGTGGCGGGGGTCATCCCTACTTC. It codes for CASSGGGHPYF.